This TCR beta chain was sequenced for a study of cytomegalovirus exposure and HLA in healthy donors (dated by TCRdb to the late 2010s). With respect to the entire study: According to a later analysis, the 120 or so validation repertoires were produced on the same platform as the 666 repertoires of the first cohort. The aim of the study was to test whether cataloging public T cell receptors could identify signatures of past pathogen exposure. A separate validation cohort of 100 to 150 different subjects was used in addition to the 666-subject first cohort. To predict cytomegalovirus infection status, the study combined high-throughput TCR immunosequencing, statistical association of individual TCRs with disease status, and machine learning. Beyond this particular receptor, the publication reports: In the study, around 160 TCR beta chains were listed as associated with cytomegalovirus. It was suggested by the authors that the approach could potentially be generalized to other disease states and immunological phenotypes. The validation cohort had no HLA typing available for a later analysis, so co-occurrence within that cohort was assessed over all 120 repertoires. While some public TCRs were present in many individuals, most TCR sequences turned up only very rarely across donors. In a later analysis, TCRs clustered in the first cohort were found to also tend to co-occur in the roughly 130 validation repertoires, with roughly 93% of cluster scores above 0. The classifier was reported to diagnose cytomegalovirus status with high specificity and sensitivity in both the original cohort and the validation cohort. In vitro tests confirmed that a few of the cytomegalovirus-associated TCR beta chains recognize cytomegalovirus antigens.

A remark on this clone: This clone's antigen is unknown. Base qualities are not at hand, and no much larger clone is one base apart.

Separate from the approximately 670-subject first cohort, the validation cohort of roughly 130 subjects was the group to which the donors belonged. Receptor libraries were prepared by the immunoSEQ multiplex PCR assay. The study's own analysis went as follows. A statistical classification framework was built to diagnose cytomegalovirus status from the catalog of TCR beta chain sequences. This immuneACCESS table, as held by TCRdb, lists in-frame sequences with V and J called but not all clones. Of the missing ones, under half trace to an unresolved V gene in checked studies; the others have no known cause. For V, J and clone size, that table is used; D and trimming come from the DNA. In all, the sample holds some 90,000 clones, and about 96% of those were seen once. In total, the top ten clones hold roughly 0.82% of the sample. V and J are trimmed by 3 bases and 6 bases, and the gene matches miss 13 bases of the junction. CDR1 SGDLS and CDR2 YYNGEE are derived from the germline V gene. The CDR3 holds 16 amino acids from the cysteine to the phenylalanine. CDR3 DNA only is kept here, 48 bases in frame from base 1.

The specimen was PBMCs. This TCR was sampled from a man aged 18 to 30 in good health and CMV-seronegative. This chain is built from TRBV9 and TRBJ2-3; 7 bases in between match TRBD2. The sequenced DNA: TGTGCCAGCAGCGCCCCGAGCGGGATCGAGACGGATACGCAGTATTTT. Translated, it reads CASSAPSGIETDTQYF.